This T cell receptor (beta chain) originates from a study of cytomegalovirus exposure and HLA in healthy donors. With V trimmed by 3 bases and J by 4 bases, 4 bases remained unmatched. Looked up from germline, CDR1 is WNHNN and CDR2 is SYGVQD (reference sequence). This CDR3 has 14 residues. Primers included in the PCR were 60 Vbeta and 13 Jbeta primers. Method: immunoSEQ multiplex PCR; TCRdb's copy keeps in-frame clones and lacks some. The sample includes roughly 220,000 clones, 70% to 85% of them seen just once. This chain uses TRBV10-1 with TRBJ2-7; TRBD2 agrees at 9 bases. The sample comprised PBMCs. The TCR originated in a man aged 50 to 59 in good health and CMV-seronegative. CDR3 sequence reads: CASSDSGSPYEQYF. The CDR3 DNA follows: TGCGCCAGCAGTGATAGCGGGAGCCCTTACGAGCAGTACTTC.